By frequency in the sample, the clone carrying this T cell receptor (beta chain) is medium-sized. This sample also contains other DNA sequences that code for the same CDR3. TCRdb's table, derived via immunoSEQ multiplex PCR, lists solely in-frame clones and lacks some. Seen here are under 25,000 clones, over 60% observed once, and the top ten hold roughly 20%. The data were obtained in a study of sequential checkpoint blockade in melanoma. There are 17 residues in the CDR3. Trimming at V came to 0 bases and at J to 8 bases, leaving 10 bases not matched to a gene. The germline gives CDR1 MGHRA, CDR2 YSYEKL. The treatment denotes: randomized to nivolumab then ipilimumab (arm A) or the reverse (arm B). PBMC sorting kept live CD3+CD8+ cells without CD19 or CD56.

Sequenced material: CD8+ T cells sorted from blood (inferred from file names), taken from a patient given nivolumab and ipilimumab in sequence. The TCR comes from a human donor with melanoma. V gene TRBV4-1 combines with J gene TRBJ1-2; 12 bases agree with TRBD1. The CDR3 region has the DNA TGCGCCAGCAGCCAAGATCTGGGGACAGGGGGCGCGGGGGGCTACACCTTC. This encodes CASSQDLGTGGAGGYTF.